This T cell receptor (beta chain) was recorded in a study of blood T cell repertoires in COVID-19. The assay was immunoSEQ multiplex PCR, and TCRdb's table has in-frame clones only and misses some. The repertoire holds 160,000 or so clones, with around 80% as singletons. Trimming cost V 9 bases and J 3 bases, with 14 bases left between them. CDR3 length: 13 residues. Germline loops: CDR1 LNHDA, CDR2 SQIVND (reference sequence). This sequence originates from a man aged 65 to 79 with active or convalescent COVID-19. Sample: peripheral blood. The genes are TRBV19 and TRBJ1-2; no clear D gene. The CDR3 bases are TGTGCCAGCCGACCGGGTGTGTACTATGGCTACACCTTC. Protein: CASRPGVYYGYTF.